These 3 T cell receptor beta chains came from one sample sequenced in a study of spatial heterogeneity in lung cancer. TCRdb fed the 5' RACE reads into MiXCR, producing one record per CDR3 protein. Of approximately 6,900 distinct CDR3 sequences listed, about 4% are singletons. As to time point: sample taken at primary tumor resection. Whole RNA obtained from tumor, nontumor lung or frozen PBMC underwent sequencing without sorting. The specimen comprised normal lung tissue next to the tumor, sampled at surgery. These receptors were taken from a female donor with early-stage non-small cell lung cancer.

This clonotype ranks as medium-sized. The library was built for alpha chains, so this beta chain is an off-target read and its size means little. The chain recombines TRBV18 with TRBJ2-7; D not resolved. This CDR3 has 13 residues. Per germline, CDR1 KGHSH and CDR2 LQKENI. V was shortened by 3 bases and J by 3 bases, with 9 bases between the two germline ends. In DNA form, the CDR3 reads TGTGCCAGCTCACCTGCTAAAGACTACGAGCAGTACTTC. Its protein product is CASSPAKDYEQYF.

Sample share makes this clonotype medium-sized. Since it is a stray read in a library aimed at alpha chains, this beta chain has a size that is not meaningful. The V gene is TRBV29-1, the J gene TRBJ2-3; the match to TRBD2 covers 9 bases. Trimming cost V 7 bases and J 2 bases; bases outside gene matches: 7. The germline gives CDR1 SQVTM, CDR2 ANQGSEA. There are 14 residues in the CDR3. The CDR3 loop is CSALTSGLTDTQYF. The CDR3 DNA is TGCAGCGCCCTGACTAGCGGTCTCACAGATACGCAGTATTTT.

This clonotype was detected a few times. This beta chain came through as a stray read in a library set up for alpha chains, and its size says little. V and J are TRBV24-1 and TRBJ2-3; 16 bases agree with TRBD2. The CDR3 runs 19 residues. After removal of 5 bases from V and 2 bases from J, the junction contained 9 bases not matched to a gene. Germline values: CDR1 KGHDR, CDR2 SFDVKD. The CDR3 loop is CATSAGTSGGALFTDTQYF. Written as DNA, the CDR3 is TGTGCCACCAGTGCCGGGACTAGCGGGGGGGCTTTGTTCACAGATACGCAGTATTTT.